There are a few counts of the clone carrying this T cell receptor beta chain. What it recognizes is unknown. This entry belongs to a study of CD8 T cells in ankylosing spondylitis. Regarding the study as a whole: Significant enrichment of disease-linked clones was reportedly seen in matched ankylosing spondylitis synovial fluid. For ankylosing spondylitis blood, a TCR beta motif of 7 or 8 highly homologous variants appeared characteristic.

CDR3 length: 14 residues. Trimming took 0 bases from V and 5 from J, leaving 14 bases between them. The V gene's germline CDR1 is DFQATT and CDR2 SNEGSKA (reference sequence). Each CDR3 protein is one row after TCRdb ran MiXCR on the 5' RACE reads. The table includes approximately 220,000 distinct CDR3 sequences, roughly 18% detected once. This chain connects TRBV20-1 to TRBJ2-7; D is tentatively TRBD1 or TRBD2 (5 bases each). Material for sequencing was blood, either unsorted or a sorted T cell fraction (not recorded which). The sequence was collected from a male donor with ankylosing spondylitis. The chain's CDR3 is CSARDWGRADEQYF. CDR3 nucleotides: TGCAGTGCTAGAGATTGGGGGAGAGCGGACGAGCAGTACTTC.